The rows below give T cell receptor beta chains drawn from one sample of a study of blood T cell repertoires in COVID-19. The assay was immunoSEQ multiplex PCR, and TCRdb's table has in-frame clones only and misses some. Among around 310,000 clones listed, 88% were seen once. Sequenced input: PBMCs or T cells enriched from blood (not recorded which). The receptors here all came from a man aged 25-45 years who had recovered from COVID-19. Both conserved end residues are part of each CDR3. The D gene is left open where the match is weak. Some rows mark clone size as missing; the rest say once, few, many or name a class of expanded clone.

CDR3nt: TGTGCCAGCAGCCCGGGACTAGCTTCCACAGATACGCAGTATTTT
CDR3aa: CASSPGLASTDTQYF
abundance: .
v_gene: TRBV28
j_gene: TRBJ2-3
d_gene: TRBD2

CDR3nt: TGCGCCAGCAGCAGCGGGGGGCCACCCTACGAGCAGTACTTC
CDR3aa: CASSSGGPPYEQYF
abundance: .
v_gene: TRBV10-1
j_gene: TRBJ2-7
d_gene: TRBD2

CDR3nt: TGTGCCAGCAGCCCCACTAGGAGATCACGTACCGGGGAGCTGTTTTTT
CDR3aa: CASSPTRRSRTGELFF
abundance: .
v_gene: TRBV9
j_gene: TRBJ2-2
d_gene: .

CDR3nt: TGTGCCAGTAGTGGCGGGAATGAGCAGTTCTTC
CDR3aa: CASSGGNEQFF
abundance: .
v_gene: TRBV19
j_gene: TRBJ2-1
d_gene: .

CDR3nt: TGTGCCAGCAGTGAATTGACAAACTATGGCTACACCTTC
CDR3aa: CASSELTNYGYTF
abundance: .
v_gene: TRBV2
j_gene: TRBJ1-2
d_gene: .

CDR3nt: TGTGCCAGCAGCAAAATTACAGGGGGCGGTTCACCCCTCCACTTT
CDR3aa: CASSKITGGGSPLHF
abundance: few
v_gene: TRBV7-9
j_gene: TRBJ1-6
d_gene: TRBD1

CDR3nt: TGTGCCAGCAGTTTAGGGACAGGGAACCATCAGCCCCAGCATTTT
CDR3aa: CASSLGTGNHQPQHF
abundance: .
v_gene: TRBV28
j_gene: TRBJ1-5
d_gene: TRBD1

CDR3nt: TGCGCCAGCAGCCCGGACAGTTACTACGAGCAGTACTTC
CDR3aa: CASSPDSYYEQYF
abundance: .
v_gene: TRBV4-1
j_gene: TRBJ2-7
d_gene: .

CDR3nt: TGTGCCAGCAGCAAACCGGGACAGGGAGTTTTCTTT
CDR3aa: CASSKPGQGVFF
abundance: .
v_gene: TRBV11-3
j_gene: TRBJ1-1
d_gene: TRBD1

CDR3nt: TGTGCCAGCAGCCCCGGGTCCCCAATCTCCTACGAGCAGTACTTC
CDR3aa: CASSPGSPISYEQYF
abundance: once
v_gene: TRBV9
j_gene: TRBJ2-7
d_gene: .

CDR3nt: TGTGCCAGCAGCTTACGGGTTAGTTCCTACGAGCAGTACTTC
CDR3aa: CASSLRVSSYEQYF
abundance: .
v_gene: TRBV11-2
j_gene: TRBJ2-7
d_gene: .

CDR3nt: TGTGCCACCAGCAGAATATACAGTGCAGATACGCAGTATTTT
CDR3aa: CATSRIYSADTQYF
abundance: .
v_gene: TRBV15
j_gene: TRBJ2-3
d_gene: .

CDR3nt: TGTGCCAGCAGCCAAGTAGGGGGTCCCGGGGAGCTGTTTTTT
CDR3aa: CASSQVGGPGELFF
abundance: .
v_gene: TRBV4-2
j_gene: TRBJ2-2
d_gene: .

CDR3nt: TGCGCCAGCAGCCCCGGACGGACAGACTACGAGCAGTACTTC
CDR3aa: CASSPGRTDYEQYF
abundance: .
v_gene: TRBV5-1
j_gene: TRBJ2-7
d_gene: .

CDR3nt: TGTGCCAGCAGCTTCAGGGCTCCATCCTACAATGAGCAGTTCTTC
CDR3aa: CASSFRAPSYNEQFF
abundance: .
v_gene: TRBV7-8
j_gene: TRBJ2-1
d_gene: .

CDR3nt: TGTGCCAGCACCTCGGACAGGAACTATGGCTACACCTTC
CDR3aa: CASTSDRNYGYTF
abundance: once
v_gene: TRBV21-1
j_gene: TRBJ1-2
d_gene: .

CDR3nt: TGTGCCAGCAGAAAAACAGGGAGTACTAACTATGGCTACACCTTC
CDR3aa: CASRKTGSTNYGYTF
abundance: .
v_gene: TRBV27
j_gene: TRBJ1-2
d_gene: .

CDR3nt: TGTGCCAGCAGTCACAGGGTTCTGGACACTGAAGCTTTCTTT
CDR3aa: CASSHRVLDTEAFF
abundance: .
v_gene: TRBV7-9
j_gene: TRBJ1-1
d_gene: .

CDR3nt: TGTGCCAGCAGCGCCTCTGTAGGGGCCTATGGCTACACCTTC
CDR3aa: CASSASVGAYGYTF
abundance: .
v_gene: TRBV9
j_gene: TRBJ1-2
d_gene: .

CDR3nt: TGTGCCAGCAGCCCCTTCGAGGGTAACACTGAAGCTTTCTTT
CDR3aa: CASSPFEGNTEAFF
abundance: once
v_gene: TRBV6-6
j_gene: TRBJ1-1
d_gene: .

CDR3nt: TGCGCCAGCAGCTTACGGGGGGGCCTATCCTACAATGAGCAGTTCTTC
CDR3aa: CASSLRGGLSYNEQFF
abundance: .
v_gene: TRBV5-1
j_gene: TRBJ2-1
d_gene: TRBD2

CDR3nt: TGCGCCAGCAGGACAACGACAGGGGTAGATTCACCCCTCCACTTT
CDR3aa: CASRTTTGVDSPLHF
abundance: .
v_gene: TRBV5-1
j_gene: TRBJ1-6
d_gene: TRBD1

CDR3nt: TGTGCCAGCAGTCATAACAGGGGCTGGGGTCAGCCCCAGCATTTT
CDR3aa: CASSHNRGWGQPQHF
abundance: .
v_gene: TRBV28
j_gene: TRBJ1-5
d_gene: TRBD1

CDR3nt: TGTGCCAGCAGTGAATTATGGGGACTAGCGGTTCAAGAGACCCAGTACTTC
CDR3aa: CASSELWGLAVQETQYF
abundance: .
v_gene: TRBV25-1
j_gene: TRBJ2-5
d_gene: TRBD2

CDR3nt: TGTGCCAGCAGCTTAGTCTTCGTTGGCGGGGGCCACAGGGAGCAGTACTTC
CDR3aa: CASSLVFVGGGHREQYF
abundance: .
v_gene: TRBV7-2
j_gene: TRBJ2-7
d_gene: .

CDR3nt: TGTGCCGCCCGGACAGGGAATAACTATGGCTACACCTTC
CDR3aa: CAARTGNNYGYTF
abundance: .
v_gene: TRBV6-5
j_gene: TRBJ1-2
d_gene: TRBD1

CDR3nt: TGTGCCAGCAGACTAGGGGGAGGGGACAACACCATATATTTT
CDR3aa: CASRLGGGDNTIYF
abundance: .
v_gene: TRBV28
j_gene: TRBJ1-3
d_gene: .

CDR3nt: TGCGCCAGCAGCCAAGATCGGGGCCAGACAGGGGGCAGATGGTATGGCTACACCTTC
CDR3aa: CASSQDRGQTGGRWYGYTF
abundance: .
v_gene: TRBV4-1
j_gene: TRBJ1-2
d_gene: TRBD1

CDR3nt: TGTGCCAGCAGCCAAGCGGGACTATTGGTTGAGCAGTTCTTC
CDR3aa: CASSQAGLLVEQFF
abundance: .
v_gene: TRBV14
j_gene: TRBJ2-1
d_gene: TRBD2

CDR3nt: TGTGCCAGCAGTTTTATGGGGCCTTTGAGCACTGAAGCTTTCTTT
CDR3aa: CASSFMGPLSTEAFF
abundance: .
v_gene: TRBV27
j_gene: TRBJ1-1
d_gene: .

CDR3nt: TGTGCCAGCAGCCGCGGGGGCGCAAAACTGTTTTTT
CDR3aa: CASSRGGAKLFF
abundance: .
v_gene: TRBV12-3/TRBV12-4
j_gene: TRBJ1-4
d_gene: .

CDR3nt: TGTGCCAGTAGGGACGACAGTAACTATGGCTACACCTTC
CDR3aa: CASRDDSNYGYTF
abundance: .
v_gene: TRBV19
j_gene: TRBJ1-2
d_gene: .

CDR3nt: TGTGCCATCAGATACAGGGATTCCTACGAGCAGTACTTC
CDR3aa: CAIRYRDSYEQYF
abundance: .
v_gene: TRBV10-3
j_gene: TRBJ2-7
d_gene: .

CDR3nt: TGTGCCAGCAGCTTATCGGGAAATCAGCCCCAGCATTTT
CDR3aa: CASSLSGNQPQHF
abundance: .
v_gene: TRBV7-2
j_gene: TRBJ1-5
d_gene: .

CDR3nt: TGTGCCAGCAGCTTAGTCAGGGGACTACTCACAGATACGCAGTATTTT
CDR3aa: CASSLVRGLLTDTQYF
abundance: .
v_gene: TRBV7-9
j_gene: TRBJ2-3
d_gene: .

CDR3nt: TGTGCCAGCAGTTGGACGAGCGGGGGAGGCGAGCAGTACTTC
CDR3aa: CASSWTSGGGEQYF
abundance: .
v_gene: TRBV6-5
j_gene: TRBJ2-7
d_gene: TRBD2

CDR3nt: TGTGCCAGCAGTTTCCGGGACAGGGATCACGAGCAGTACTTC
CDR3aa: CASSFRDRDHEQYF
abundance: .
v_gene: TRBV28
j_gene: TRBJ2-7
d_gene: TRBD1

CDR3nt: TGTGCCAGCAGCCAAGATGAGGGAGGTGGCACAGATACGCAGTATTTT
CDR3aa: CASSQDEGGGTDTQYF
abundance: once
v_gene: TRBV3-1/TRBV3-2
j_gene: TRBJ2-3
d_gene: .

CDR3nt: TGTGCCAGCAGTTGGGTGGACAGCTCCTACAATGAGCAGTTCTTC
CDR3aa: CASSWVDSSYNEQFF
abundance: once
v_gene: TRBV2
j_gene: TRBJ2-1
d_gene: .

CDR3nt: TGTGCCAGCAGCCAAGGGACAGGGGGTAATCAGCCCCAGCATTTT
CDR3aa: CASSQGTGGNQPQHF
abundance: .
v_gene: TRBV7-9
j_gene: TRBJ1-5
d_gene: TRBD1

CDR3nt: TGTGCCACCAGTGATTTGCAAACTAGCGACACAGATACGCAGTATTTT
CDR3aa: CATSDLQTSDTDTQYF
abundance: .
v_gene: TRBV24-1
j_gene: TRBJ2-3
d_gene: TRBD2

CDR3nt: TGTGCCAGCAGGTTAACAGGGAACACTGAAGCTTTCTTT
CDR3aa: CASRLTGNTEAFF
abundance: .
v_gene: TRBV12-3/TRBV12-4
j_gene: TRBJ1-1
d_gene: .

CDR3nt: TGTGCCATCAGTGAGTCATTTCAGGGGGGTTCCCGCCGAACGGGGACTGAAGCTTTCTTT
CDR3aa: CAISESFQGGSRRTGTEAFF
abundance: few
v_gene: TRBV10-3
j_gene: TRBJ1-1
d_gene: TRBD1

CDR3nt: TGCAGTGCTAGTGCGACGGACAGGGGGCATGAAAAACTGTTTTTT
CDR3aa: CSASATDRGHEKLFF
abundance: .
v_gene: TRBV20-1
j_gene: TRBJ1-4
d_gene: TRBD1

CDR3nt: TGTGCCAGCAGCGCGTCGACTAGTGGGAGCTATGGCTACACCTTC
CDR3aa: CASSASTSGSYGYTF
abundance: .
v_gene: TRBV7-8
j_gene: TRBJ1-2
d_gene: .

CDR3nt: TGCGCCAGCAGCCTACAGGTCGAGAACACTGAAGCTTTCTTT
CDR3aa: CASSLQVENTEAFF
abundance: .
v_gene: TRBV4-1
j_gene: TRBJ1-1
d_gene: .

CDR3nt: TGTGCCAGCTCACCTATCGAACGGGGACCCCTCCACTTT
CDR3aa: CASSPIERGPLHF
abundance: .
v_gene: TRBV18
j_gene: TRBJ1-6
d_gene: .

CDR3nt: TGTGCCAGCAGCACGACAGGGGGAAGGGCTGAAGCTTTCTTT
CDR3aa: CASSTTGGRAEAFF
abundance: .
v_gene: TRBV11-2
j_gene: TRBJ1-1
d_gene: TRBD1

CDR3nt: TGTGCCAGTAGTGATTATCGGGGAACCTCCGGGGCCAACGTCCTGACTTTC
CDR3aa: CASSDYRGTSGANVLTF
abundance: .
v_gene: TRBV19
j_gene: TRBJ2-6
d_gene: .

CDR3nt: TGTGCCAGCAGCGTAGACAGGCGACAGCCCCAGCATTTT
CDR3aa: CASSVDRRQPQHF
abundance: .
v_gene: TRBV2
j_gene: TRBJ1-5
d_gene: .

CDR3nt: TGTGCCAGCAGTATCCGAGCCCGGGGAGGCACTGAAGCTTTCTTT
CDR3aa: CASSIRARGGTEAFF
abundance: once
v_gene: TRBV6-5
j_gene: TRBJ1-1
d_gene: .

CDR3nt: TGCGCCAGCAGCTTGGACAGGCCTGGGACCAAAAACATTCAGTACTTC
CDR3aa: CASSLDRPGTKNIQYF
abundance: .
v_gene: TRBV5-1
j_gene: TRBJ2-4
d_gene: .

CDR3nt: TGTGCCAGCAGCTCGAAATGGACAGGCCCGATGGACCAAGAGACCCAGTACTTC
CDR3aa: CASSSKWTGPMDQETQYF
abundance: .
v_gene: TRBV7-9
j_gene: TRBJ2-5
d_gene: TRBD1

CDR3nt: TGTGCCAGCAGCTTGTCTTCGGTAATGTTCGTCTATGAGCAGTTCTTC
CDR3aa: CASSLSSVMFVYEQFF
abundance: .
v_gene: TRBV5-5
j_gene: TRBJ2-1
d_gene: .

CDR3nt: TGTGCCATCAGCCCCGGGACAGGGAGTCAGCCCCAGCATTTT
CDR3aa: CAISPGTGSQPQHF
abundance: once
v_gene: TRBV10-3
j_gene: TRBJ1-5
d_gene: TRBD1

CDR3nt: TGTGCCAGCAGCCAAATTACAGGGATCGCGGGGGCCAACGTCCTGACTTTC
CDR3aa: CASSQITGIAGANVLTF
abundance: .
v_gene: TRBV3-1/TRBV3-2
j_gene: TRBJ2-6
d_gene: .

CDR3nt: TGTGCCAGCAGTTTGGGTCCAGGGGCAGGGGGCCACGAGCAGTACTTC
CDR3aa: CASSLGPGAGGHEQYF
abundance: .
v_gene: TRBV27
j_gene: TRBJ2-7
d_gene: TRBD1